This T cell receptor (beta chain) was profiled in a study of post-analysis software for immune sequencing data. Study-wide background: The courses of disease that were included comprised relapsing-remitting, secondary progressive and progressive-relapsing multiple sclerosis. General study results and limits: Patients had higher frequencies than controls of a handful of TRBV segments, including TRBV5-6, TRBV5-1 and TRBV20-1.

The library was made from cDNA and included unique molecular identifiers. Some 500,000 cDNA molecules were obtained per 1 to 10 million input T cells. TCRdb ran MiXCR on the PCR reads and lists one entry per CDR3 protein. Of about 820,000 distinct CDR3 sequences in the sample, roughly 58% were seen once. CDR3 length: 14 amino acids. Germline values: CDR1 SGHRS, CDR2 YFSETQ. Trimming cost V 1 base and J 3 bases, with 10 bases left between them. This clonotype was counted only a few times. The antigen remains undetermined. This rearrangement joins TRBV5-1 to TRBJ1-1, with D perhaps TRBD1 (6 bases). The sequencing input was blood. The sequence was obtained from a girl aged 5-17 years with multiple sclerosis. The chain's CDR3 is CASSLTGRDTEAFF. The CDR3 nucleotides are TGCGCCAGCAGCTTGACAGGGAGGGACACTGAAGCTTTCTTT.